Listed below are T cell receptor beta chains from one sample, sequenced in a study of control samples from healthy donors and cancer patients. Profiled with immunoSEQ multiplex PCR; TCRdb holds only in-frame clones, not every one. The sample contains roughly 130,000 clones, around nine tenths of which appear only once. The sequencing sample was made of blood. The origin of the receptors is a man aged 50 or older in good health. CDR3s include the opening cysteine and the closing phenylalanine or tryptophan. The order of the fields is V gene, D gene, clone size, J gene, CDR3 DNA, CDR3 protein. D genes are given only for firm matches. Clone size is shown for a subset of rows, as once, few, many or a class of expanded clone.

>TRBV2|.|.|TRBJ2-2
TGTGCCAGCAGTGGAGGGGGGTCGCTTTCCGGGGAGCTGTTTTTT
CASSGGGSLSGELFF
>TRBV9|TRBD2|once|TRBJ2-1
TGTGCCAGCAGCGTAGGCTCTAGCGGGACCTACAATGAGCAGTTCTTC
CASSVGSSGTYNEQFF
>TRBV6-5|.|.|TRBJ1-6
TGTGCCAGCAGTTACGGGGGAGGGAAGTATTCACCCCTCCACTTT
CASSYGGGKYSPLHF
>TRBV5-1|.|.|TRBJ2-7
TGCGCCAGCAGCCCCAAGATGACCCGCTCCTACGAGCAGTACTTC
CASSPKMTRSYEQYF
>TRBV30|.|.|TRBJ1-3
TGTGCCTGGAGTGGAGACTGGGGGGTCGGCTCTGGAAACACCATATATTTT
CAWSGDWGVGSGNTIYF
>TRBV5-1|TRBD1|.|TRBJ2-2
TGCGCCAGCAGCACCGTCCCGACAGGGGGCGACACCGGGGAGCTGTTTTTT
CASSTVPTGGDTGELFF
>TRBV27|TRBD1|.|TRBJ1-5
TGTGCCAGCAGTCGGACAGGGTCGGCGCATCAGCCCCAGCATTTT
CASSRTGSAHQPQHF
>TRBV5-1|TRBD1|.|TRBJ1-6
TGCGCCAGCAGCTTACAGGGGGCATGGAATTCACCCCTCCACTTT
CASSLQGAWNSPLHF
>TRBV5-6|TRBD2|once|TRBJ2-7
TGTGCCAGCAGCTTGACGGCGCGGGGGGGTTACGAGCAGTACTTC
CASSLTARGGYEQYF
>TRBV2|TRBD1|.|TRBJ2-4
TGTGCCAGCACTAGAAACAGGGGATCCAAAAACATTCAGTACTTC
CASTRNRGSKNIQYF
>TRBV5-1|TRBD2|few|TRBJ2-5
TGCGCCAGCAGCCTAGCGGGGGGAGAGACCCAGTACTTC
CASSLAGGETQYF
>TRBV2|.|.|TRBJ1-4
TGTGCCAGCAGTGAACGAGAAAAACTGTTTTTT
CASSEREKLFF
>TRBV14|.|.|TRBJ2-3
TGTGCCAGCAGCCAAGATCCAGCCTCATTGCACACAGATACGCAGTATTTT
CASSQDPASLHTDTQYF
>TRBV6-5|TRBD1|.|TRBJ1-2
TGTGCCAGCGATGGGGCCGGACAGGGGGCGTTCGGCTACACCTTC
CASDGAGQGAFGYTF
>TRBV14|.|few|TRBJ1-6
TGTGCCAGCAGCCAAGAGGCTTCACCCCTCCACTTT
CASSQEASPLHF
>TRBV27|.|.|TRBJ2-3
TGTGCCAGCAGTTTTCAGGGTACAGATACGCAGTATTTT
CASSFQGTDTQYF
>TRBV6-5|.|.|TRBJ1-1
TGTGCCAGCAGTTACTCTCCCGCCGGGGAAGCTTTCTTT
CASSYSPAGEAFF
>TRBV14|.|.|TRBJ1-2
TGTGCCAGCAGCCAAGTTGAGAACAGGGTTGGCTATGGCTACACCTTC
CASSQVENRVGYGYTF
>TRBV9|TRBD1|.|TRBJ1-2
TGTGCCAGCAGCGTAGCCCGGGACAGGGCCAACTATGGCTACACCTTC
CASSVARDRANYGYTF
>TRBV15|.|.|TRBJ1-6
TGTGCCACCAGCAGAGACAGGGGTGTAGGTTCACCCCTCCACTTT
CATSRDRGVGSPLHF
>TRBV18|.|.|TRBJ1-1
TGTGCCAGCTCACCCCTGGATGGGGACACTGAAGCTTTCTTT
CASSPLDGDTEAFF
>TRBV30|TRBD2|few|TRBJ2-7
TGTGCCTGGGGGCCCCCCGGGGGACTAGCGTGGGAGCAGTACTTC
CAWGPPGGLAWEQYF
>TRBV2|TRBD2|.|TRBJ2-5
TGTGCCAGCAGTGGTTCCCTTGGACTAGCGGGGGCGAGGGGGCGGGAGACCCAGTACTTC
CASSGSLGLAGARGRETQYF
>TRBV5-1|.|.|TRBJ2-1
TGCGCCAGCTCCCAGGGGGCCCTAGCGGGGAATGAGCAGTTCTTC
CASSQGALAGNEQFF
>TRBV29-1|.|once|TRBJ2-5
TGCAGCGTCAGGGGGGGGCGAGAGACCCAGTACTTC
CSVRGGRETQYF
>TRBV4-1|TRBD2|.|TRBJ2-4
TGCGCCAGCAGCCAATCCGGGACTAGCGGACAAAACATTCAGTACTTC
CASSQSGTSGQNIQYF
>TRBV7-9|.|.|TRBJ2-3
TGTGCCAGCAGCTTATTCTTGACAGGCACAGATACGCAGTATTTT
CASSLFLTGTDTQYF
>TRBV27|TRBD1|.|TRBJ1-1
TGTGCCAGCAGTTTCTCAGGGGGCTGGGTCACTGAAGCTTTCTTT
CASSFSGGWVTEAFF
>TRBV7-9|.|once|TRBJ2-1
TGTGCCAGCAGCTTAGGGACAGAGGATGAGCAGTTCTTC
CASSLGTEDEQFF
>TRBV7-9|.|.|TRBJ1-1
TGTGCCAGCAGCGAACGGGACGGTAACACTGAAGCTTTCTTT
CASSERDGNTEAFF
>TRBV2|.|.|TRBJ2-1
TGTGCCAGCAAGGTAGGGAGCTACAATGAGCAGTTCTTC
CASKVGSYNEQFF
>TRBV19|TRBD2|.|TRBJ2-2
TGTGCCAGTAGTCTAAGCGGGGGGGCCTATACCGGGGAGCTGTTTTTT
CASSLSGGAYTGELFF
>TRBV30|.|.|TRBJ1-3
TGTGCCTGGAGTGTTTATGGGGGTCCCTCTGGAAACACCATATATTTT
CAWSVYGGPSGNTIYF
>TRBV4-1|TRBD1|.|TRBJ2-5
TGCGCCAGCAGCCAAGAGGACAGGGAAGAGACCCAGTACTTC
CASSQEDREETQYF
>TRBV2|.|once|TRBJ1-5
TGTGCCAGCAGTTCAGGAGGTTCTCAGCCCCAGCATTTT
CASSSGGSQPQHF
>TRBV28|.|.|TRBJ1-5
TGTGCCAGCGTAACCGGGACGTTGGGCAATCAGCCCCAGCATTTT
CASVTGTLGNQPQHF
>TRBV6-6|.|.|TRBJ1-2
TGTGCCAGTGAGGGTAACTATGGCTACACCTTC
CASEGNYGYTF
>TRBV19|.|.|TRBJ2-2
TGTGCCAGTAGTAACATAGGGGAGCTGTTTTTT
CASSNIGELFF
>TRBV24-1|.|once|TRBJ1-2
TGTGCCACCAGTGAGTCAGGCCCAGTGGAATATGGCTACACCTTC
CATSESGPVEYGYTF
>TRBV19|.|.|TRBJ1-1
TGTGCCAGTAGTCCAGGGGTGAACACTGAAGCTTTCTTT
CASSPGVNTEAFF
>TRBV19|.|.|TRBJ2-6
TGTGCCAGTAGTATAGCGGCTGGGGCCAACGTCCTGACTTTC
CASSIAAGANVLTF
>TRBV10-3|.|.|TRBJ1-3
TGTGCCATCAGAAAAGACGGATCTGGAAACACCATATATTTT
CAIRKDGSGNTIYF
>TRBV2|.|.|TRBJ2-5
TGTGCCAGTGGTAGTTCGAAAGAGACCCAGTACTTC
CASGSSKETQYF
>TRBV11-2|TRBD1|.|TRBJ1-1
TGTGCCAGCAGCTTAGGGACAGGGCCTCTCACTGAAGCTTTCTTT
CASSLGTGPLTEAFF
>TRBV9|TRBD1|.|TRBJ2-7
TGTGCCAGCAGCACAAGCGGACAGGGGGCTTCTGGGGAGCAGTACTTC
CASSTSGQGASGEQYF
>TRBV11-2|.|.|TRBJ2-7
TGTGCCAGCAGCGTAGACAGGTTCTTGTCCTACGAGCAGTACTTC
CASSVDRFLSYEQYF
>TRBV3-1/TRBV3-2|.|.|TRBJ1-2
TGTGCCAGCAGCCAAAATGGAGGCTACACCTTC
CASSQNGGYTF